The clone carrying this T cell receptor (beta chain) was observed many times. Its antigen is undetermined. This sample was taken from a study of T-cell reconstitution after alpha-beta-depleted transplantation in children. Study findings and constraints: Reports say that about two months after transplant, the alpha-beta T cells came out of several hundred graft clones that had expanded. Some patients showed high day-60 TCRbeta diversity, which derived from surviving recipient T cells and thymic progenitors. When one year had passed after transplant, most T-cell counts and diversity came from newly produced T cells.

TCRbeta library preparation incorporated unique molecular identifiers. TCRdb analysed the PCR reads with MiXCR anew, one entry per CDR3 protein. Here the sample spans under 850,000 distinct CDR3 sequences, about an eighth being singletons. This CDR3 spans 14 amino acids. From germline, CDR1 is SQVTM and CDR2 ANQGSEA. Germline trimming cut 5 bases from V and 4 bases from J; bases unmatched to any gene: 9. J is TRBJ1-1 and V is TRBV29-1; 8 bases are a match to TRBD1. The input for sequencing was PBMCs, taken before TCRalphabeta/CD19-depleted stem cell transplant. The receptor's source is a girl aged 2-15 years with congenital amegakaryocytic thrombocytopenia, due to receive a stem cell transplant. The CDR3 coding sequence is TGCAGCGTTACCCCGACAGGGGCCCCCACTGAAGCTTTCTTT. Translation: CSVTPTGAPTEAFF.